Each of the 31 T cell receptor beta chains below was sequenced from the same sample in a study of cytomegalovirus exposure and HLA in healthy donors. PCR was performed using 60 Vbeta and 13 Jbeta primers. The table came from immunoSEQ multiplex PCR; TCRdb's copy has only in-frame clones and leaves some out. The repertoire holds approximately 100,000 clones, with roughly four fifths as singletons. Material: PBMCs. The receptors were gathered from a man in his fifties or sixties in good health and CMV-seronegative.

The V and J genes are TRBV4-1 and TRBJ2-7; unclear D gene. Germline-derived CDR1 and CDR2 are MGHRA and YSYEKL. V was cut by 2 bases and J by 0 bases, with 20 bases left in between. The CDR3 extends over 18 amino acids. In DNA, the CDR3 is TGCGCCAGCAGCCAACATACCTACAGAGAAATTTCCTCCTACGAGCAGTACGTC. Residues: CASSQHTYREISSYEQYV.

The V gene is TRBV30, the J gene TRBJ1-6; D call uncertain. Germline V gives CDR1 GTSNPN, CDR2 SVGIG (reference sequence). The CDR3 loop spans 13 amino acids. V lost 2 bases and J 7 bases, leaving 9 bases between the germline ends. The CDR3, as DNA: TGTGCCTGGAGTCTCCAAGCCAATTCACCCCTCCACTTT. It encodes CAWSLQANSPLHF. The full variable domain, with the rest looked up from reference TRBV30 and TRBJ1-6, is SQTIHQWPATLVQPVGSPLSLECTVEGTSNPNLYWYRQAAGRGLQLLFYSVGIGQISSEVPQNLSASRPQDRQFILSSKKLLLSDSGFYLCAWSLQANSPLHFGNGTRLTVT.

The J gene is TRBJ2-1, the V gene TRBV5-1; 7 positions agree with TRBD1. Per the germline V gene, CDR1 is SGHRS and CDR2 is YFSETQ. Trimming at V came to 0 bases and at J to 8 bases, leaving 8 bases not matched to a gene. The CDR3 is 15 residues long. The DNA of the CDR3 is TGCGCCAGCAGCTTGGCCGGTGCAGGGGGTTATGAGCAGTTCTTC. Translation: CASSLAGAGGYEQFF. The whole variable domain, filled in from reference TRBV5-1 and TRBJ2-1, reads KAGVTQTPRYLIKTRGQQVTLSCSPISGHRSVSWYQQTPGQGLQFLFEYFSETQRNKGNFPGRFSGRQFSNSRSEMNVSTLELGDSALYLCASSLAGAGGYEQFFGPGTRLTVL.

This chain uses TRBV5-1 with TRBJ2-6, with 7 bases aligning to TRBD2. CDR1 and CDR2 (germline): SGHRS, YFSETQ. J lost 2 bases, V lost 0 bases, and 2 bases had no gene match. The CDR3 length is 16 residues. The CDR3 reads CASSLGLAAGANVLTF. The CDR3 DNA follows: TGCGCCAGCAGCTTGGGACTAGCAGCTGGGGCCAACGTCCTGACTTTC.

This clone was seen more than once but under ten times. The gene calls are TRBV10-3 and TRBJ2-7; possibly TRBD1 for D (7 bases). CDR1 ENHRY and CDR2 SYGVKD come from the germline V gene. The CDR3 consists of 15 residues. Trimming left V 6 bases short and J 0 bases short, with 15 bases between. The CDR3 coding sequence is TGTGCCATCAGCTCGGGGGACAGAACCTCCTACGAGCAGTACTTC. This gives the protein CAISSGDRTSYEQYF.

DNA of the CDR3: TGTGCCGCTTGGGGGACTCTCCAAGAGACCCAGTACTTC. The encoded protein is CAAWGTLQETQYF. V and J are TRBV6-1 and TRBJ2-5; D possibly corresponds to TRBD2 (6 bases). Trimming shortened V by 11 bases and J by 1 base, and 14 bases separated the two germline ends. From germline, CDR1 is MNHNS and CDR2 SASEGT. CDR3 length: 13 amino acids.

The chain's CDR3 is CASSLRRGIRTNEKLFF. CDR3 nucleotides: TGTGCCAGCAGCTTACGCAGGGGAATAAGGACTAATGAAAAACTGTTTTTT. The chain recombines TRBV13 with TRBJ1-4; maybe TRBD1 (6 bases). The V and J ends lost 2 bases and 2 bases respectively, with 15 bases between them. Germline V lookup: CDR1 PRHDT, CDR2 FYEKMQ (reference sequence). This CDR3 has 17 amino acids. The full variable domain, completed using reference TRBV13 and TRBJ1-4, is AAGVIQSPRHLIKEKRETATLKCYPIPRHDTVYWYQQGPGQDPQFLISFYEKMQSDKGSIPDRFSAQQFSDYHSELNMSSLELGDSALYFCASSLRRGIRTNEKLFFGSGTQLSVL.

This clone appeared once. V usage is TRBV5-6 and J usage is TRBJ1-6; TRBD1 matches at 8 bases. J lost 8 bases, V lost 2 bases, and 3 bases had no gene match. This CDR3 has 14 residues. Germline V gene lookup returns CDR1 SGHDT and CDR2 YYEEEE. DNA of the CDR3: TGTGCCAGCAGCTTAGACAGGGGATATTCACCCCTCCACTTT. Its translation is CASSLDRGYSPLHF. Full variable domain (missing parts from reference TRBV5-6 and TRBJ1-6): DAGVTQSPTHLIKTRGQQVTLRCSPKSGHDTVSWYQQALGQGPQFIFQYYEEEERQRGNFPDRFSGHQFPNYSSELNVNALLLGDSALYLCASSLDRGYSPLHFGNGTRLTVT.

The CDR3 region has the DNA TGTGCCAGCTCACCGGGACAGGGAACGTTCTACGAGCAGTACTTC. This sequence encodes CASSPGQGTFYEQYF. The rearrangement uses TRBV18 and TRBJ2-7, with 9 bases that match TRBD1. The CDR3 covers 15 residues. Trimming removed 3 bases from V and 3 bases from J; junction bases left unmatched: 6. Germline V CDR1 and CDR2: KGHSH, LQKENI.

In this sample, this clone turned up a few times. The chain joins TRBV11-2 to TRBJ1-3, with TRBD1 identical over 7 bases. V was clipped by 5 bases and J by 4 bases; unmatched bases: 11. The germline gives CDR1 SGHAT, CDR2 FQNNGV. The CDR3 is made up of 16 amino acids. CDR3: CASSPRAQGMGNTIYF. CDR3 in DNA: TGTGCCAGCAGCCCGAGAGCACAGGGGATGGGAAACACCATATATTTT.

This rearrangement joins TRBV7-8 to TRBJ2-3; 12 bases fit TRBD2. Germline V CDR1 and CDR2: SGHVS, FQNEAQ. V lost 4 bases, J lost 5 bases, and 7 bases stayed unmatched. This CDR3 contains 16 residues. CDR3 nucleotide sequence: TGTGCCAGCAGCTCGAGACTAGCGGGGGCTCTAGATACGCAGTATTTT. This translates into CASSSRLAGALDTQYF.

The CDR3, as DNA: TGCAGCGTTCGCCAGGGCCCATCCTACGAGCAGTACTTC. Translating it yields CSVRQGPSYEQYF. The rearrangement joins TRBV29-1 to TRBJ2-7, with a tentative D call TRBD1 (5 bases). The CDR3 is 13 residues long. The V end lost 5 bases, the J end lost 1 base, and 12 bases lay between the germline ends. Germline V gene data show CDR1 as SQVTM and CDR2 as ANQGSEA.

The V gene is TRBV7-9, the J gene TRBJ1-1; D is ambiguous. The germline CDR1 and CDR2 sequences are SEHNR and FQNEAQ (reference sequence). Trimming took 4 bases from V and 1 from J, leaving 7 bases between them. The CDR3 contains 13 residues. CDR3 in amino acids: CASSSQENTEAFF. For the CDR3, the DNA is TGTGCCAGCAGCTCTCAGGAGAACACTGAAGCTTTCTTT.

The sample holds a few counts of this clone. The identical CDR3 is also encoded by other nucleotide sequences in the sample. The chain links TRBV5-1 to TRBJ2-5, with D possibly being TRBD1 (6 bases). The germline V and J ends were trimmed by 0 bases and 5 bases, with 11 bases remaining between them. Germline V gene sequence: CDR1 SGHRS, CDR2 YFSETQ. The CDR3 spans 14 residues. Written as DNA, the CDR3 is TGCGCCAGCAGCTTGGGGACAGTAAGGGAGACCCAGTACTTC. Protein: CASSLGTVRETQYF.

The rearrangement uses TRBV2 and TRBJ1-1; 8 bases fit TRBD1. The J segment lost 11 bases and the V segment lost 4 bases, leaving 6 bases of the junction unmatched. Per the germline V gene, CDR1 is SNHLY and CDR2 is FYNNEI. There are 12 residues in the CDR3. CDR3 amino acids: CASSGDRDRAFF. The CDR3 DNA reads as TGTGCCAGCAGTGGAGACCGGGACAGGGCTTTCTTT.

This CDR3 reads CASSGTGDNSPLHF. Here the CDR3 DNA reads TGTGCCAGCAGCGGAACAGGGGATAATTCACCCCTCCACTTT. V is TRBV6-1 and J is TRBJ1-6; 7 bases are a match to TRBD1. This CDR3 region has 14 residues. Germline CDR1 MNHNS, CDR2 SASEGT. J gave up 5 bases and V 6 bases, and 4 bases lay outside the gene matches.

The rearrangement links TRBV7-2 to TRBJ1-5; 11 positions agree with TRBD1. The CDR3 has 15 amino acids. CDR1 is SGHTA, CDR2 FQGNSA, per germline. V gave up 6 bases and J gave up 6 bases; unmatched junction bases: 7. CDR3 in DNA: TGTGCCAGCAGACTCGGGACAGGGGGAGGTCAGCCCCAGCATTTT. This codes for CASRLGTGGGQPQHF.

This clone has more than one count but fewer than ten. V gene TRBV12-5 combines with J gene TRBJ2-2, with 8 nucleotides matching TRBD1. Germline V gene data show CDR1 as LGHNT and CDR2 as FRNRAP. This CDR3 is built from 15 residues. The V and J ends lost 6 bases and 6 bases, in that order; junction bases with no gene match: 9. The CDR3 reads CASGSDRGFPGELFF. The CDR3 bases are TGTGCTAGTGGCTCTGACAGGGGTTTCCCCGGGGAGCTGTTTTTT.

This rearrangement joins TRBV9 to TRBJ2-5; 10 bases map to TRBD2. CDR1 SGDLS and CDR2 YYNGEE come from the germline V gene. This CDR3 has 17 residues. After removal of 0 bases from V and 6 bases from J, the junction contained 11 bases not matched to a gene. CDR3 residues: CASSVALVAGGLKTQYF. The CDR3 nucleotides read TGTGCCAGCAGCGTAGCCTTAGTAGCGGGGGGTTTGAAGACCCAGTACTTC.

The table lists this clone with a count of one. V usage is TRBV29-1 and J usage is TRBJ1-2, with 8 bases lining up with TRBD1. The trim removed 6 bases at V and 4 bases at J, leaving 4 bases unmatched. The germline V gene has CDR1 SQVTM and CDR2 ANQGSEA. This CDR3 contains 12 residues. The CDR3 nucleotides are TGCAGCGTCAGACAGGGGACCTATGGCTACACCTTC. Amino acids: CSVRQGTYGYTF.

The V and J genes are TRBV7-8 and TRBJ2-1, with TRBD2 identical over 9 bases. This CDR3 has 15 amino acids. Trimming took 7 bases from V and 4 from J; bases not matched to a gene: 8. Germline V gives CDR1 SGHVS, CDR2 FQNEAQ. The DNA for the CDR3 is TGTGCCAGCATCAAAGCGGGGGGAGTGTACAATGAGCAGTTCTTC. Protein product: CASIKAGGVYNEQFF.

The chain uses TRBV5-1 and TRBJ1-1; D unresolved. The CDR3 is 11 residues long. V gave up 6 bases and J gave up 6 bases, with 9 bases separating them. Germline loops: CDR1 SGHRS, CDR2 YFSETQ. In DNA form, the CDR3 reads TGCGCCAGCAAGATGGAGTCTGAAGCTTTCTTT. This sequence encodes CASKMESEAFF. Full variable domain (outside the CDR3, taken from reference TRBV5-1 and TRBJ1-1): KAGVTQTPRYLIKTRGQQVTLSCSPISGHRSVSWYQQTPGQGLQFLFEYFSETQRNKGNFPGRFSGRQFSNSRSEMNVSTLELGDSALYLCASKMESEAFFGQGTRLTVV.

Worth noting for this clone: Other nucleotide sequences in the sample specify the same CDR3. This chain uses TRBV7-2 with TRBJ1-1; possible D gene TRBD1, 5 bases. Trimming removed 1 base from V and 0 bases from J, with 6 bases in between. CDR1 is SGHTA, CDR2 FQGNSA, per germline. The CDR3 loop spans 14 amino acids. This CDR3 is CASSLEGVNTEAFF. CDR3 DNA: TGTGCCAGCAGCTTAGAAGGGGTGAACACTGAAGCTTTCTTT.

J is TRBJ2-1 and V is TRBV7-6; 7 bases align to TRBD2. The CDR3 is made up of 13 amino acids. The V gene's germline CDR1 is SGHVS and CDR2 FNYEAQ. After removal of 5 bases from V and 6 bases from J, the junction contained 4 bases not matched to a gene. The DNA for the CDR3 is TGTGCCAGCAGCCCAACTAGCGTCAATGAGCAGTTCTTC. As protein: CASSPTSVNEQFF.

The CDR3 protein is CSVAPGQETQYF. The CDR3 DNA is TGCAGCGTCGCGCCGGGCCAAGAGACCCAGTACTTC. This chain joins TRBV29-1 and TRBJ2-5, with D hard to call. V lost 6 bases and J lost 1, with 9 bases in between. Germline V CDR1 and CDR2: SQVTM, ANQGSEA. The CDR3 runs 12 residues.

CDR3: CASSLEGVYGYTF. In nucleotides, the CDR3 is TGTGCCAGCAGCTTAGAGGGAGTCTATGGCTACACCTTC. The chain recombines TRBV7-2 with TRBJ1-2; D ambiguous. CDR1 and CDR2 from the germline V gene are SGHTA and FQGNSA. The CDR3 spans 13 residues. The V end lost 1 base, the J end lost 4 bases, and 7 bases lay between the germline ends.

The chain links TRBV7-3 to TRBJ2-2; 8 nucleotides align to TRBD1. This CDR3 has 14 amino acids. Trimming took 6 bases from V and 5 from J; bases not matched to a gene: 5. The germline CDR1 and CDR2 sequences are SGHTA and FQGTGA. CDR3 sequence reads: CASRHNRGTGELFF. DNA for the CDR3: TGTGCCAGCAGGCACAACAGGGGGACCGGGGAGCTGTTTTTT.

This chain connects TRBV19 to TRBJ1-1; D possibly corresponds to TRBD1 (5 bases). Germline V CDR1 and CDR2: LNHDA, SQIVND (reference sequence). Trimming removed 1 base at V and 1 base at J, with 13 bases between. CDR3 length equals 16 residues. The CDR3 here is CASSIGFIRGNTEAFF. The CDR3 nucleotides are TGTGCCAGTAGTATAGGATTTATAAGGGGGAACACTGAAGCTTTCTTT.

The V and J genes are TRBV5-6 and TRBJ2-7, with 13 nucleotides matching TRBD2. The CDR3 runs 16 residues. V lost 0 bases, J lost 4 bases, and 4 bases stayed unmatched. Germline CDR1 SGHDT, CDR2 YYEEEE. DNA of the CDR3: TGTGCCAGCAGCTTGGGACCGGGACTAGCGGGGTACGAGCAGTACTTC. Encoded protein: CASSLGPGLAGYEQYF.

The chain employs TRBV4-2 and TRBJ2-5, with 9 bases matching TRBD1. Germline CDR1 is LGHNA and CDR2 is YNFKEQ. The ends lost 5 bases at V and 5 bases at J; junction bases unmatched: 9. The length of the CDR3 is 15 residues. CDR3 amino acids: CASSSTGQGGETQYF. CDR3 nucleotide sequence: TGTGCCAGCAGCTCTACGGGACAGGGCGGGGAGACCCAGTACTTC.

The chain uses TRBV28 and TRBJ2-7, with a tentative D call TRBD1 (5 bases). The V gene lost 4 bases and the J gene lost 4 bases, with 23 bases spanning the gap. This CDR3 is built from 17 residues. Germline CDR1 is MDHEN and CDR2 is SYDVKM. The CDR3 nucleotides read TGTGCCAGCAGTTCCACTCGACAGAGAAAAGCTCTTTACGAGCAGTACGTC. As protein: CASSSTRQRKALYEQYV.